This paragraph reports one TCR beta chain. Its target is not known. Measured with immunoSEQ multiplex PCR; TCRdb has only the in-frame clones, and not every one. Of millions of clones listed, less than 95% are singletons. CD45RO-negative, CCR7-positively selected cells formed the naive CD8 fraction, excluding terminally differentiated effector memory CD45RA+ cells. This record comes from a study of shared clonotypes between healthy human individuals. V lost 6 bases and J lost 3; bases outside the gene matches: 5. The CDR3 contains 13 residues. The germline gives CDR1 SGHAT, CDR2 FQNNGV. Study conclusions and caveats: Since donors were few, the genetic and exposure-history diversity represented was limited.

This clonotype originated in a man aged 18-30 years in good health. This rearrangement joins TRBV11-2 to TRBJ2-7; TRBD2 matches 7 bases. The material sequenced was naive CD8+ T cells sorted from blood. The CDR3 reads CASSRGRVYEQYF. The CDR3 region has the DNA TGTGCCAGCAGTCGAGGGAGGGTCTACGAGCAGTACTTC.